This T cell receptor (beta chain) was recovered during a study of T cells after yellow fever vaccination. General study results and limits: A secondary response was less intense yet reached its peak sooner, at day 5 versus 15.

It was through 5'RACE template switching that TCR cDNA was made, with a universal primer site and UMIs added. One entry per CDR3 protein results from TCRdb running MiXCR on the 5' RACE reads. The sample lists approximately 330,000 distinct CDR3 sequences; approximately 12% were seen once. Notes on this clonotype: Its antigen is undetermined.

The CDR3 sequence is 14 residues long. The V gene's germline CDR1 is GTSNPN and CDR2 SVGIG (reference sequence). After removal of 0 bases from V and 8 bases from J, the junction contained 4 bases not matched to a gene. This specimen was CD4+ T cells sorted from PBMCs, taken 15 days after the yellow fever booster vaccination. The TCR originated in a man between 18 and 29 years old who received the YFV17D yellow fever vaccine. The chain employs TRBV30 and TRBJ1-4; 9 bases fit TRBD1. CDR3 amino acids: CAWSVDRGKEKLFF. CDR3 bases: TGTGCCTGGAGTGTGGACAGGGGAAAAGAAAAACTGTTTTTT.